This T cell receptor beta chain was captured by sequencing in a study of graft-versus-host responses after intestinal transplantation (dated by TCRdb to about 2021). Regarding the complete study: Multivisceral, liver-intestinal, or isolated intestinal transplants were received by the recipients. Graft-versus-host and host-versus-graft alloreactive T cell clones were tracked in the graft, circulation and bone marrow after intestinal transplantation using bulk TCR-beta CDR3 sequencing. A peak of at least 4% donor T cells among recipient peripheral blood mononuclear cells was the definition used for donor T cell macrochimerism. Alloreactive clones were identified by sequencing pre-transplant mixed lymphocyte reaction products and comparing these products with unstimulated pre-transplant donor and recipient T cells. Every recipient was given anti-thymocyte globulin induction, followed by 2 to 4 years of maintenance tacrolimus and steroids. A cohort of approximately 23 intestinal transplant recipients, including one retransplant, was enrolled, and a few patients lacking pretransplant specimens were excluded. Instead of going to the commercial service, samples from a few later patients were sequenced in-house on an Illumina MiSeq and processed with MiXCR. Study-wide findings and limitations: Conclusions were limited by the relatively low number and heterogeneity of intestinal transplant patients. GvH clones were detected in recipient bone marrow, and some of these GvH clones were observed earlier in ileal mucosa or blood, consistent with an intestinal mucosal origin. Patients with donor T cell macrochimerism had high GvH to HvG T cell clonal ratios in their allografts. Peak levels of circulating GvH clones were associated with declines in HvG clones early after transplant.

About this clone: Its antigen has not been determined. It has no much larger one-base neighbor in the sample; base qualities were not kept.

To isolate intraepithelial and lamina propria lymphocytes from graft specimens, dithiothreitol, EDTA incubations and collagenase D digestion were used. Serial intestinal graft biopsy specimens collected up to 600 days after transplant underwent bulk TCR-beta sequencing. The method was the immunoSEQ multiplex PCR assay. For most patients, genomic DNA was subjected to high-throughput TCR-beta CDR3 sequencing by Adaptive Biotechnologies. The study's processing was this. TCR sequencing data were retrieved from Adaptive's ImmunoSEQ software for roughly 20 patients, whereas a few other patients were processed with MiXCR and VDJtools. Because the origin of CDR3 nucleotide sequences shared between donor and recipient could not be assigned, those sequences were removed. At least 2-fold expansion over unstimulated cells and a minimum CFSE-low frequency of 0.002% (template counts) or 0.001% (read counts) were required for clones to be classified as alloreactive. Clones were considered mappable if detected in sequenced pre-transplant spleen, lymph node, or MLR CFSE-low populations of the donor or recipient. The cumulative frequency of alloreactive clones was calculated as a percentage of all sequences, weighted by copy number. As stored in TCRdb, this immuneACCESS dataset retains in-frame rearrangements with V and J assigned. A fraction of the clones does not appear; measured against another copy, unresolved V genes explain less than half of the discrepancy, and the remainder lacks a known reason. The DNA was the basis for D and trimming; V, J and clone size are from that table. Counted in this sample were around 15,000 clones; 75% to 85% of them appeared once. The ten largest clones capture 18% of the sample.

The trim is 4 bases for V and 0 bases for J, with a gap of 10 bases between the germline ends. Reading from cysteine to phenylalanine, the CDR3 counts 15 amino acids. The read is trimmed to its CDR3 DNA, 45 bases read in frame from base 1. CDR1 and CDR2 are read off the germline V gene as MGHRA and YSYEKL. Recombination connected TRBV4-1 to TRBJ2-1; confidence is insufficient to name the D gene. The sequences come from ileum tissue, collected roughly 110 days after intestinal transplant. This TCR was sampled from a human patient who received an intestinal transplant, so some T cells may come from the graft donor. CDR3 sequence: CASSLGGRSYNEQFF. The nucleotides read TGCGCCAGCAGCCTAGGTGGACGCTCCTACAATGAGCAGTTCTTC.